This T cell receptor (beta chain) comes out of a study of control samples from healthy donors and cancer patients. This table comes from immunoSEQ multiplex PCR, and its TCRdb copy is limited to in-frame clones, with some not included. The top ten clones hold 0.75% to 0.95% of a sample with around 57,000 clones, more than 85% of them seen once. Germline V lookup: CDR1 ENHRY, CDR2 SYGVKD. The length of the CDR3 is 14 residues. With 8 bases removed from V and 5 bases from J, the gap between germline ends came to 18 bases. Input material: PBMCs. This chain uses TRBV10-3 with TRBJ1-1; D might be TRBD1 (5 bases). This clonotype was sampled from a man under 40 with colorectal cancer. CDR3 loop: CAISTGPRGTEAFF. Written as DNA, the CDR3 is TGTGCCATCTCGACGGGGCCAAGAGGGACTGAAGCTTTCTTT.